This entry concerns a single T cell receptor (beta chain). The antigen is not known. These data belong to a study of shared clonotypes between healthy human individuals. Notes on the study in general: Researchers found naive subsets generally carried larger estimated richness than memory subsets.

The germline V gene has CDR1 SGHTA and CDR2 FQGNSA. This CDR3 region has 16 residues. Trimming stripped 2 bases from V and 4 bases from J, with 14 bases between. Sequencing used immunoSEQ multiplex PCR; TCRdb keeps in-frame clones, though not all of them. The table shows 2 million to 2.5 million clones, with less than 95% occurring only once. Sample: naive CD4+ T cells from PBMCs. Subset meaning: CD45RA+ positively selected. This sequence was found in a man between 18 and 29 years old in good health. Some clones in this sample may be carry-over from other donors' samples. The chain joins TRBV7-2 to TRBJ2-2, with D possibly being TRBD2 (6 bases). The chain's CDR3 is CASSLYPGLVTGELFF. Written as DNA, the CDR3 is TGTGCCAGCAGCTTATACCCGGGACTGGTCACCGGGGAGCTGTTTTTT.